Listed here is a single T cell receptor beta chain. V lost 6 bases and J 9 bases, leaving 6 bases between the germline ends. Germline loops: CDR1 ENHRY, CDR2 SYGVKD. This CDR3 has 10 amino acids. This entry comes from a study of CD8 T cells in ankylosing spondylitis. TCRdb reprocessed the 5' RACE reads via MiXCR and lists one record per CDR3 protein. This table has approximately 140,000 distinct CDR3 sequences, under 45% appearing once. The chain employs TRBV10-3 and TRBJ2-1; D call uncertain. The origin of this receptor is a male donor with ankylosing spondylitis. The sample comprised synovial fluid, either unsorted or a sorted T cell fraction (not recorded which). In nucleotides, the CDR3 is TGTGCCATCAGAGGATCTGAGCAGTTCTTC. Its protein product is CAIRGSEQFF.